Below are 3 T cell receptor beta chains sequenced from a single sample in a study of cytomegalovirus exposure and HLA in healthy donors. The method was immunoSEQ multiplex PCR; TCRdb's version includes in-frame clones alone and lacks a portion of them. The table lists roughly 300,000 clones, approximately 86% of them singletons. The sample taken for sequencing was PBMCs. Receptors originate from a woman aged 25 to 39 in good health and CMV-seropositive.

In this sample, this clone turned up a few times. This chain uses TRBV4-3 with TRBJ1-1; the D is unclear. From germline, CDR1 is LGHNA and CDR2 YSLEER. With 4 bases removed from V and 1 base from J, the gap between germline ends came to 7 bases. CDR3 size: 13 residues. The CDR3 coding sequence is TGCGCCAGCAGCCGGGGTCAGAACACTGAAGCTTTCTTT. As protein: CASSRGQNTEAFF.

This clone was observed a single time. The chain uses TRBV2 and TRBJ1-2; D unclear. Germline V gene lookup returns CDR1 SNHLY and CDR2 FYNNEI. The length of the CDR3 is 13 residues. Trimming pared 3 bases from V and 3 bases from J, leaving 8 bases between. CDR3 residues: CASSESEDYGYTF. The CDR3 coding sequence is TGTGCCAGCAGTGAGTCAGAAGACTATGGCTACACCTTC. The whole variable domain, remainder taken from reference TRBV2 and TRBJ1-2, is EPEVTQTPSHQVTQMGQEVILRCVPISNHLYFYWYRQILGQKVEFLVSFYNNEISEKSEIFDDQFSVERPDGSNFTLKIRSTKLEDSAMYFCASSESEDYGYTFGSGTRLTVV.

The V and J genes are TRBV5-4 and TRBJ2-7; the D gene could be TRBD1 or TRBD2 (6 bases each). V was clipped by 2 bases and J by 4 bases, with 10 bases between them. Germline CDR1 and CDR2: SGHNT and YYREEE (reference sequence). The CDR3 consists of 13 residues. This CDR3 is CASSFGGRYEQYF. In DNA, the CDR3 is TGTGCCAGCAGCTTTGGGGGGCGGTACGAGCAGTACTTC.